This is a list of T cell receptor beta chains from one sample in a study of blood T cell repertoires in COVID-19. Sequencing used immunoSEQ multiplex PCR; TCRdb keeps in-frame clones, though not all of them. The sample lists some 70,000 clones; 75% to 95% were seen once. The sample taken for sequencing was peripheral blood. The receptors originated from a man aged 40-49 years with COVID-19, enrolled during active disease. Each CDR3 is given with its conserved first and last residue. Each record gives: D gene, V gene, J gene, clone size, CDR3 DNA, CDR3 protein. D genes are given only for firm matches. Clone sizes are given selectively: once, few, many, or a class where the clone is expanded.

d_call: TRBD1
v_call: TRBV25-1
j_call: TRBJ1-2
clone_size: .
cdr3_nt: TGTGCCAGCAGTGAGTACAGGGGAAATGGCTACACCTTC
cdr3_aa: CASSEYRGNGYTF

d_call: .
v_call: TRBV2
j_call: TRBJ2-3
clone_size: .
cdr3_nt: TGTGCCAGCAGTGAATTGTCAGGTCGGGGAGCAGATACGCAGTATTTT
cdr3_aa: CASSELSGRGADTQYF

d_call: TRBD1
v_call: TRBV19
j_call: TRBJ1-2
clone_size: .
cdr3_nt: TGTGCCAGTAGTCTGGCAGGGGGGAACTATGGCTACACCTTC
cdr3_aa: CASSLAGGNYGYTF

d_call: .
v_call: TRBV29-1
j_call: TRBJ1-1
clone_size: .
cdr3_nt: TGCAGCGGTACGGGACACAAGAACACTGAAGCTTTCTTT
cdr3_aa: CSGTGHKNTEAFF

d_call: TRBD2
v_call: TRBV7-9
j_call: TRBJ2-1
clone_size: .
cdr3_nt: TGTGCCAGCAGCCCAACCGGGACTAGTAAAATGAATGAGCAGTTCTTC
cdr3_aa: CASSPTGTSKMNEQFF

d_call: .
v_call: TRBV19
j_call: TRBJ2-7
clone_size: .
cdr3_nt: TGTGCCAGTAGTATAGGCCCCACTCCGGACGAGCAGTACTTC
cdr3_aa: CASSIGPTPDEQYF

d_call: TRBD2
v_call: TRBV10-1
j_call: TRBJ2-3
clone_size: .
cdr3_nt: TGCGCCAGCAGTGAAGCTAGCGGGGGGGATGCTAGCACAGATACGCAGTATTTT
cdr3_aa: CASSEASGGDASTDTQYF

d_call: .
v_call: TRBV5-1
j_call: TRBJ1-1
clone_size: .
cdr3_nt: TGCGCCAGCAGCTTGGAAGGGGGCACTGAAGCTTTCTTT
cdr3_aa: CASSLEGGTEAFF

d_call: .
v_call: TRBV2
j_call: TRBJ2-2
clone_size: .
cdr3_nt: TGTGCCAGCAGTGGAGGGCGCACCGGGGAGCTGTTTTTT
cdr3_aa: CASSGGRTGELFF

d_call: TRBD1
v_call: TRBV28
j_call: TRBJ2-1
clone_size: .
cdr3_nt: TGTGCCAGCCTTTCGGGGACAGGAGAATTCAATGAGCAGTTCTTC
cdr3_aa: CASLSGTGEFNEQFF

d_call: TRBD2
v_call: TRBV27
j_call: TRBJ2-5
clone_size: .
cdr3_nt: TGTGCCAGCAGTGCAAACCTCGGGGGGGTTAACCAAGAGACCCAGTACTTC
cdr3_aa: CASSANLGGVNQETQYF

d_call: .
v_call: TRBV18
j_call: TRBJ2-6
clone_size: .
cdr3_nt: TGTGCCAGCTCACCACAGGGGGCTGGGGCCAACGTCCTGACTTTC
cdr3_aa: CASSPQGAGANVLTF

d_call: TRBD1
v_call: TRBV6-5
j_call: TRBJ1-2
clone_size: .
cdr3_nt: TGTGCCAGCAGATCCGATCAGGGGGGAGGCTACACCTTC
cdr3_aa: CASRSDQGGGYTF

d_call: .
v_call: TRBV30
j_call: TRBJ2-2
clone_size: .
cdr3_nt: TGTGCCTGGAGTGTAGGAGGGACGAACACCGGGGAGCTGTTTTTT
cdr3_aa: CAWSVGGTNTGELFF

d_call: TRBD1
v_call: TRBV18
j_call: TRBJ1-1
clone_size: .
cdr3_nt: TGTGCCAGCTCACTTCGGGACAGGGGAACCATGAACACTGAAGCTTTCTTT
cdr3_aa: CASSLRDRGTMNTEAFF

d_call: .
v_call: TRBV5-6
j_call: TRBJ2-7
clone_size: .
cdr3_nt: TGTGCCAGCACCAGGGACTCCAACTACGAGCAGTACTTC
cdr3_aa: CASTRDSNYEQYF

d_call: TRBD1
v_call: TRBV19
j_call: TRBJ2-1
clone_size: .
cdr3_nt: TGTGCCAGTACTCCTCGACAGGGTAGCTACAATGAGCAGTTCTTC
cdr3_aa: CASTPRQGSYNEQFF

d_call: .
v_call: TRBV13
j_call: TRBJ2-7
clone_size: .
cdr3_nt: TGTGCCAGCAGCACAGCGGGGACAACCTACGAGCAGTACTTC
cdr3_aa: CASSTAGTTYEQYF

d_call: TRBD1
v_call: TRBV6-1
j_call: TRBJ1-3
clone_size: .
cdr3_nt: TGTGCCAGCAGTGAAGCACCTCCGGGACAGGGGGGGAACACCATATATTTT
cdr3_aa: CASSEAPPGQGGNTIYF

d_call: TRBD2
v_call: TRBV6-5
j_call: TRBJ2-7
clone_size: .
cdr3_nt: TGTGCCAGCGCAGAGGTATTAGAGGTAGCGGGCGAGCAGTACTTC
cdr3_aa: CASAEVLEVAGEQYF

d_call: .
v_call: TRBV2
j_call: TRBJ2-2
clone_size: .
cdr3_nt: TGTGCCAGCAGTGAAGTACCCGGGATCACCGGGGAGCTGTTTTTT
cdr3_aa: CASSEVPGITGELFF

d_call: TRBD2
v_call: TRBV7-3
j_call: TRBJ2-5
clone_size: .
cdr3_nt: TGTGCCAGCAGCTTAGGCGGGGGGGCCCAAGAGACCCAGTACTTC
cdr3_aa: CASSLGGGAQETQYF

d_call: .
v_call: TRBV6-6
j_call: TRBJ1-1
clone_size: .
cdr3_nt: TGTGCCAGCAGTTACGGGCACACTGAAGCTTTCTTT
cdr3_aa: CASSYGHTEAFF

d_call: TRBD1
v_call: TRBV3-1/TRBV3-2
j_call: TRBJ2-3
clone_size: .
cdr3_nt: TGTGCCAGCAGCCAAGGGGACAGGGGAGATACGCAGTATTTT
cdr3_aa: CASSQGDRGDTQYF

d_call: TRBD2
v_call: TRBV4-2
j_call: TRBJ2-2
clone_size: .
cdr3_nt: TGTGCCAGCAGCCAAGAAAGCAGCGGGGGCGGGGAGCTGTTTTTT
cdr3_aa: CASSQESSGGGELFF

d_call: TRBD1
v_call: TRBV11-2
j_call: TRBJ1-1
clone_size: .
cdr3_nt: TGTGCCAGCAGCAGGGGGCGGGAGGGCACTGAAGCTTTCTTT
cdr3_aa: CASSRGREGTEAFF

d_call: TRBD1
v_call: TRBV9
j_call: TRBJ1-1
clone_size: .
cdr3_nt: TGTGCCAGCAGCGGTAGGGCAGGGGGCACTGAAGCTTTCTTT
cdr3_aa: CASSGRAGGTEAFF

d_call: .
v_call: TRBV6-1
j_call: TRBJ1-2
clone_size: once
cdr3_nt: TGTGCCAGCAGTGATACAGGGTACTATGGCTACACCTTC
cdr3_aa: CASSDTGYYGYTF

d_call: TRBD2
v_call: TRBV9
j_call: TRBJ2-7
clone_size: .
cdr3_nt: TGTGCCAGCAGCGTCGGGACTAGCGGGGTTTACGAGCAGTACTTC
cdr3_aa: CASSVGTSGVYEQYF

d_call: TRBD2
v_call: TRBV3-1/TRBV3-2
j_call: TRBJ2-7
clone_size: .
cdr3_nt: TGTGCCAGCACCCCGGGACTAGCGGGGGCGGGGGAGCAGTACTTC
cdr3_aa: CASTPGLAGAGEQYF

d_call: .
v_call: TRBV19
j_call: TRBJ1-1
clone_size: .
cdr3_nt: TGTGCCAGTAATCGGGGATGGAACACTGAAGCTTTCTTT
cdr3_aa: CASNRGWNTEAFF

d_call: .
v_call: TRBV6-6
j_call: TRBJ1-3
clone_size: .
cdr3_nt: TGTGCCAGCAGTTACCAACAGGGCTCTGGAAACACCATATATTTT
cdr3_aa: CASSYQQGSGNTIYF

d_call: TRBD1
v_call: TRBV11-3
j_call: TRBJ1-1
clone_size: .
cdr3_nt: TGTGCCAGCAGCTTATGGGACAGGGGTCGAACTGAAGCTTTCTTT
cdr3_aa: CASSLWDRGRTEAFF

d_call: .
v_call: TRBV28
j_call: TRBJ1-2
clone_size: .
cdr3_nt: TGTGCCAGCAGTCCGGGGGGGGGAGACTATGGCTACACCTTC
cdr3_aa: CASSPGGGDYGYTF

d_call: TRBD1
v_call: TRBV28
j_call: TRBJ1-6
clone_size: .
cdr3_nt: TGTGCCAGCACCGGACAGGGATCACCCCTCCACTTT
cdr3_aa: CASTGQGSPLHF

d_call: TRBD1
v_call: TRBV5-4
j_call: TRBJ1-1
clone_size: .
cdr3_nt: TGTGCCAGCAGCCTGGGCACAGGGGGAACTGAAGCTTTCTTT
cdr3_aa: CASSLGTGGTEAFF

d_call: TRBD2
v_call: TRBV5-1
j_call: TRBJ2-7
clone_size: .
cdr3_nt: TGCGCCAGCAGTTCGGGACTAGCGGGAGGGGACGAGCAGTACTTC
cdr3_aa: CASSSGLAGGDEQYF

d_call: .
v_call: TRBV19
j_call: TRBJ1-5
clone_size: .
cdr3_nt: TGTGCCAGTAGTATCCAGTCGGGGGAAGGTCAGCCCCAGCATTTT
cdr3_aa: CASSIQSGEGQPQHF

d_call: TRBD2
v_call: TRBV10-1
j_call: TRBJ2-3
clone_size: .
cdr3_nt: TGCGCCAGCAGTGAGTACCGGGGGGGCACAGATACGCAGTATTTT
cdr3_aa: CASSEYRGGTDTQYF